This TCR beta chain is drawn from a study of spatial heterogeneity in lung cancer. TCRdb analysed the 5' RACE reads with MiXCR anew, one entry per CDR3 protein. The data contain around 87,000 distinct CDR3 sequences, about an eighth of them singletons. Time point noted: sample taken at primary tumor resection. This CDR3 is built from 14 residues. CDR1 and CDR2 from the germline V gene are SGHAT and FQNNGV. V was pared by 2 bases and J by 6 bases, with 11 bases between. The TCR sequence derives from a male donor with early-stage non-small cell lung cancer. This sequence joins TRBV11-2 and TRBJ2-1; D is perhaps TRBD2 (5 bases). The sequenced sample was PBMCs, obtained at surgery. The DNA for the CDR3 is TGTGCCAGCAGCTTATCGGGAATTGCCAATGAGCAGTTCTTC. Encoded protein: CASSLSGIANEQFF.